Reported below is one T cell receptor beta chain. These data are taken from a study of T cells in localized non-small cell lung cancer. Sequencing used immunoSEQ multiplex PCR; TCRdb keeps in-frame clones, though not all of them. The top ten clones hold 15% to 20% of a sample with about 52,000 clones, about nine tenths of them seen once. Germline-derived CDR1 and CDR2 are SGHAT and FQNNGV. CDR3 length: 15 residues. The junction had 10 bases not matched to a gene; V was cut back by 8 bases and J by 7 bases. This TCR was sampled from a male donor aged 60 or older with stage III squamous cell lung carcinoma. Sequencing used peripheral blood, obtained before any cancer treatment. The V and J genes are TRBV11-2 and TRBJ1-6, with 8 positions matching TRBD1. CDR3 protein: CASGEQGVGNSPLHF. In DNA form, the CDR3 reads TGTGCCAGCGGTGAACAGGGGGTGGGCAATTCACCCCTCCACTTT.